The 31 T cell receptor beta chains presented below share a single source sample, sequenced in a study of T-cell memory formation after mild COVID-19. TCRdb reprocessed the 5' RACE reads with MiXCR, giving one entry per CDR3 protein. The sample consists of some 450,000 distinct CDR3 sequences, approximately 20% of them appearing once. Source material: PBMCs or a T cell subset sorted from them (not recorded which). These receptor sequences come from an adult woman who had mild COVID-19 (a few samples of this study predate the infection). Cell type and time point are not known.

The sample holds a few counts of this clonotype. The genes are TRBV19 and TRBJ2-1, with D possibly being TRBD1 (5 bases). Trimming cost V 6 bases and J 0 bases, with 9 bases left between them. Germline V lookup: CDR1 LNHDA, CDR2 SQIVND (reference sequence). CDR3 length: 14 amino acids. In DNA, the CDR3 is TGTGCCAGTAGCTCAGGGATCTCCTACAATGAGCAGTTCTTC. This sequence encodes CASSSGISYNEQFF.

This clonotype showed up just a few times. The rearrangement joins TRBV19 to TRBJ2-1, with 8 positions matching TRBD1. The CDR3 spans 14 residues. After removal of 8 bases from V and 1 base from J, the junction contained 4 bases not matched to a gene. The germline gives CDR1 LNHDA, CDR2 SQIVND (reference sequence). The CDR3 loop reads CASEGTGSYNEQFF. CDR3 DNA: TGTGCCAGTGAAGGGACAGGATCCTACAATGAGCAGTTCTTC.

CDR3 region: CASSPQGGAWGYTF. The CDR3 DNA reads TGTGCCAGCAGCCCCCAGGGGGGCGCTTGGGGCTACACCTTC. The chain is built from TRBV7-2 and TRBJ1-2; TRBD1 matches 7 bases. V lost 5 bases to trimming and J lost 8 bases; unmatched junction nucleotides: 11. Germline V gene lookup returns CDR1 SGHTA and CDR2 FQGNSA. This CDR3 spans 14 amino acids.

This clonotype has only a few counts. V is TRBV24-1 and J is TRBJ2-3; 7 bases map to TRBD2. CDR1 is KGHDR and CDR2 is SFDVKD in the germline V gene. There are 14 residues in the CDR3. Losses at the gene ends were 7 bases for V and 5 bases for J; bases not matched to a gene: 8. Here the CDR3 DNA reads TGTGCCACCAGGCCCTCGGGACTACGAGATACGCAGTATTTT. This gives the protein CATRPSGLRDTQYF.

The chain has TRBV27 and TRBJ1-6; TRBD1 agrees at 8 bases. CDR1 MNHEY and CDR2 SMNVEV come from the germline V gene (reference sequence). V lost 5 bases to trimming and J lost 9 bases; unmatched junction nucleotides: 24. The CDR3 runs to 20 residues. The CDR3, as DNA: TGTGCCAGCAGTCTAACGTTTAGGGCAAGAACCGGGACAGGAGTTTCACCCCTCCACTTT. Amino acid sequence: CASSLTFRARTGTGVSPLHF.

The J gene is TRBJ2-1, the V gene TRBV9; no clear D gene. Trimming shortened V by 0 bases and J by 3 bases, and 4 bases separated the two germline ends. CDR3 length: 13 amino acids. CDR1 and CDR2 (germline): SGDLS, YYNGEE. The CDR3 DNA is TGTGCCAGCAGCGTAGCTAGCTACAATGAGCAGTTCTTC. It specifies CASSVASYNEQFF.

This clonotype has at least ten counts. The J gene is TRBJ1-1, the V gene TRBV12-3 or TRBV12-4; D gene ambiguous. V shed 3 bases and J shed 8 bases, with 7 bases lying between them. The CDR3 consists of 11 residues. The DNA of the CDR3 is TGTGCCAGCAGTTTTATTACCGAAGCTTTCTTT. Translation: CASSFITEAFF.

The genes are TRBV6-5 and TRBJ2-7; 7 bases fit TRBD1. Germline V CDR1 and CDR2: MNHEY, SVGAGI. The CDR3 is 15 amino acids. Trimming cost V 6 bases and J 0 bases; bases outside gene matches: 8. The CDR3 DNA reads as TGTGCCAGCAGGCCGGGACAGCTAAGCTCCTACGAGCAGTACTTC. It translates to CASRPGQLSSYEQYF.

The genes are TRBV10-3 and TRBJ2-2; TRBD2 agrees at 7 bases. Losses at the gene ends were 10 bases for V and 10 bases for J; bases not matched to a gene: 6. CDR3 size: 11 residues. Germline CDR1 ENHRY, CDR2 SYGVKD. DNA of the CDR3: TGTGCCACCCGGGAGGTCATGGAGCTGTTTTTT. Translating gives CATREVMELFF.

The genes are TRBV7-8 and TRBJ2-7, with D unresolved. Germline CDR1 reads SGHVS; CDR2 reads FQNEAQ. The CDR3 is 16 residues long. The V end lost 3 bases, the J end lost 2 bases, and 17 bases lay between the germline ends. CDR3 in DNA: TGTGCCAGCAGCTTTCGTTTCAGGCCTTTTACCTACGAGCAGTACTTC. It yields the protein CASSFRFRPFTYEQYF.

The V and J genes are TRBV4-1 and TRBJ2-7; 8 bases map to TRBD1. CDR3 length: 15 amino acids. Germline trimming cut 3 bases from V and 5 bases from J; bases unmatched to any gene: 9. Per the germline V gene, CDR1 is MGHRA and CDR2 is YSYEKL. The CDR3 region has the DNA TGCGCCAGCAGCCATCTCGTGAGGACAGGGAACGAGCAGTACTTC. It specifies CASSHLVRTGNEQYF.

The chain carries TRBV9 and TRBJ1-1; the match to TRBD1 covers 7 bases. Germline V gene sequence: CDR1 SGDLS, CDR2 YYNGEE. The CDR3 is 15 amino acids. The V and J ends lost 3 bases and 4 bases, in that order; junction bases with no gene match: 9. In DNA, the CDR3 is TGTGCCAGCAGCGCCCGACAGGGACGTGGCACTGAAGCTTTCTTT. It codes for CASSARQGRGTEAFF.

V usage is TRBV19 and J usage is TRBJ1-4, with D unresolved. Germline V lookup: CDR1 LNHDA, CDR2 SQIVND (reference sequence). The V end lost 9 bases, the J end lost 3 bases, and 14 bases lay between the germline ends. The CDR3 has 14 residues. In DNA, the CDR3 is TGTGCCAGCGGGAATACGGCTGCTAATGAAAAACTGTTTTTT. Protein sequence: CASGNTAANEKLFF.

The chain recombines TRBV20-1 with TRBJ1-1; D ambiguous. Germline V gene sequence: CDR1 DFQATT, CDR2 SNEGSKA (reference sequence). Deletions cut 6 bases from V and 1 base from J, with 12 bases between. This CDR3 is built from 13 residues. The CDR3 DNA is TGCAGTGCCCCGAAACGGGGGAACACTGAAGCTTTCTTT. As protein: CSAPKRGNTEAFF.

This clonotype occurred a few times. The chain joins TRBV29-1 to TRBJ1-2; D is unclear. CDR3 length: 11 amino acids. The germline V and J ends were trimmed by 5 bases and 12 bases, with 16 bases remaining between them. Germline V gives CDR1 SQVTM, CDR2 ANQGSEA. DNA of the CDR3: TGCAGCGTTCCCACCACCCTTTCGCACACCTTC. Translation: CSVPTTLSHTF.

This clonotype was counted a few times. The genes are TRBV18 and TRBJ2-3; 7 bases agree with TRBD2. The CDR3 contains 17 residues. Germline V gives CDR1 KGHSH, CDR2 LQKENI. Trimming at V came to 0 bases and at J to 2 bases, leaving 8 bases not matched to a gene. Written as DNA, the CDR3 is TGTGCCAGCTCACCACCGGCTAGCGGAGCAAACACAGATACGCAGTATTTT. Translating it yields CASSPPASGANTDTQYF.

A few counts support this clonotype. V usage is TRBV6-2 or TRBV6-3 and J usage is TRBJ2-5; tentative D call: TRBD2 (7 bases). Germline assignment: CDR1 MNHEY and CDR2 SVGEGT. The V end was cut by 6 bases, the J end by 4 bases, with 15 bases between. The CDR3 spans 14 residues. CDR3 sequence (DNA): TGTGCCAGCAGCCCGACTCGGGGGGCAGAGACCCAGTACTTC. It codes for CASSPTRGAETQYF.

This clonotype came up a few times. The chain uses TRBV6-5 and TRBJ1-5; TRBD1 might be the D (5 bases). The CDR3 sequence is 19 residues long. Germline CDR1 reads MNHEY; CDR2 reads SVGAGI. V was cut by 5 bases and J by 5 bases, with 28 bases left in between. The CDR3 coding sequence is TGTGCCAGCAGTCCTGACAGTGCTCGAATAAGCCGGAGTCATCAGCCCCAGCATTTT. Translated: CASSPDSARISRSHQPQHF.

This clonotype was found many times. The chain employs TRBV5-6 and TRBJ1-4; a weak D match, TRBD1 (5 bases). Trimming removed 0 bases from V and 5 bases from J, with 11 bases in between. Per germline, CDR1 SGHDT and CDR2 YYEEEE. The CDR3 loop spans 15 amino acids. The CDR3 here is CASSLAAGHNEKLFF. The CDR3 DNA sequence: TGTGCCAGCAGCTTGGCCGCAGGGCACAATGAAAAACTGTTTTTT.

This clonotype was detected many times. This sequence joins TRBV12-3 or TRBV12-4 and TRBJ2-4; 8 bases map to TRBD2. Trimming cost V 5 bases and J 1 base; bases outside gene matches: 16. This CDR3 is built from 19 residues. Here the CDR3 reads CASSPRGAGAPRAKNIQYF. CDR3 in DNA: TGTGCCAGCAGTCCGCGGGGAGCGGGGGCCCCTAGGGCCAAAAACATTCAGTACTTC.

This clonotype was counted only a few times. The chain employs TRBV11-2 and TRBJ2-3; D is possibly TRBD2 (5 bases). CDR1 is SGHAT and CDR2 is FQNNGV in the germline V gene. V gave up 5 bases and J gave up 7 bases, with 22 bases separating them. This CDR3 region has 16 residues. CDR3 residues: CASSLSRGWDRNTQYF. The CDR3 DNA sequence: TGTGCCAGCAGCCTATCGCGAGGGTGGGATCGAAATACGCAGTATTTT.

The V gene is TRBV7-9, the J gene TRBJ2-1; 9 bases agree with TRBD1. The trim removed 5 bases at V and 7 bases at J, leaving 6 bases unmatched. Germline V lookup: CDR1 SEHNR, CDR2 FQNEAQ (reference sequence). The CDR3 is made up of 14 amino acids. Here the CDR3 reads CASSPAGTGNEQFF. CDR3 in DNA: TGTGCCAGCAGCCCAGCTGGGACAGGGAATGAGCAGTTCTTC.

The CDR3 DNA follows: TGTGCCAGCAGAGGACAGTACGCTGAAGCTTTCTTT. Amino acid sequence: CASRGQYAEAFF. The chain combines TRBV27 with TRBJ1-1; perhaps TRBD1 as D (6 bases). The germline V gene encodes CDR1 MNHEY and CDR2 SMNVEV (reference sequence). Deletions cut 6 bases from V and 6 bases from J, with 11 bases between. The CDR3 runs to 12 residues.

This rearrangement joins TRBV2 to TRBJ2-3; D may be TRBD2 (6 bases). Germline V CDR1 and CDR2: SNHLY, FYNNEI. V lost 3 bases and J lost 6, with 10 bases in between. CDR3 length equals 13 residues. In DNA, the CDR3 is TGTGCCAGCAGTGAGGAGGGGTTTGATACGCAGTATTTT. Protein: CASSEEGFDTQYF.

The chain combines TRBV18 with TRBJ2-3; D is ambiguous. Trimming removed 3 bases from V and 0 bases from J, with 4 bases in between. The germline V gene encodes CDR1 KGHSH and CDR2 LQKENI. The CDR3 runs to 13 residues. CDR3 in amino acids: CASSPKSTDTQYF. The DNA for the CDR3 is TGTGCCAGCTCACCGAAGAGCACAGATACGCAGTATTTT.

V gene TRBV5-6 combines with J gene TRBJ1-2; no definite D call. Germline-derived CDR1 and CDR2 are SGHDT and YYEEEE. V was shortened by 3 bases and J by 10 bases, with 13 bases between the two germline ends. The CDR3 runs to 12 residues. CDR3 sequence reads: CASSSDQFDYTF. CDR3 nucleotides: TGTGCCAGCAGCTCGGACCAATTCGACTACACCTTC.

This sequence joins TRBV6-5 and TRBJ2-2; possible D gene TRBD1, 6 bases. Trimming removed 6 bases at V and 6 bases at J, with 17 bases between. The CDR3 covers 15 residues. CDR1 MNHEY and CDR2 SVGAGI come from the germline V gene. The chain's CDR3 is CASRPGERRPGELFF. As DNA, the CDR3 is TGTGCCAGCAGACCAGGGGAGCGCAGACCCGGGGAGCTGTTTTTT.

The V gene is TRBV27, the J gene TRBJ2-3; D is possibly TRBD1 or TRBD2 (5 bases each). Germline V gene lookup returns CDR1 MNHEY and CDR2 SMNVEV (reference sequence). This CDR3 has 16 residues. V dropped 6 bases and J dropped 10 bases, with 26 bases sitting between them. Here the CDR3 reads CASRTGAAGGGVAQYF. DNA for the CDR3: TGTGCCAGCAGAACCGGGGCAGCCGGCGGTGGGGTGGCGCAGTATTTT.

As concerns this clonotype: At one of its ends the junction is not consistent with the germline gene, which may arise from a read error. This chain uses TRBV7-9 with TRBJ2-5, with unresolved D. Germline V gene lookup returns CDR1 SEHNR and CDR2 FQNEAQ (reference sequence). The CDR3 totals 15 residues. CDR3: CANSSLGQAAETQYF. The DNA of the CDR3 is TGTGCCAACAGCTCCCTTGGCCAGGCAGCAGAGACCCAGTACTTC.

This clonotype was seen more than once but under ten times. CDR3 in DNA: TGTGCCAGCAGTGGGTCGCCTCTTACAGGGGCCGAACTAAACATTCAGTACTTC. Its protein is CASSGSPLTGAELNIQYF. The chain links TRBV2 to TRBJ2-4; 7 nucleotides match TRBD1. This CDR3 contains 18 residues. Unmatched junction bases numbered 18, after V lost 4 bases and J lost 6 bases. CDR1 and CDR2 (germline): SNHLY, FYNNEI.

V usage is TRBV20-1 and J usage is TRBJ1-6; TRBD1 matches 7 bases. The CDR3 extends over 14 amino acids. Germline CDR1 is DFQATT and CDR2 is SNEGSKA (reference sequence). J lost 6 bases, V lost 6 bases, and 8 bases had no gene match. CDR3 bases: TGCAGTGCCTCGGACAGGAAGTTTAATTCACCCCTCCACTTT. Translation: CSASDRKFNSPLHF.